This T cell receptor beta chain was documented in a study of cytomegalovirus exposure and HLA in healthy donors. 13 Jbeta primers and 60 Vbeta primers were used for the PCR. Sequenced by immunoSEQ multiplex PCR; TCRdb stores in-frame clones only, minus some. The sample holds more than 90,000 clones; about 76% are singletons and the top ten take 7% to 10%. This clone has just a few counts. The CDR3 contains 15 residues. J was trimmed by 3 bases and V by 4 bases; bases with no gene match: 7. CDR1 and CDR2 (germline): SGHRS, YFSETQ. Sequenced material: PBMCs. This rearrangement joins TRBV5-1 to TRBJ1-1; 9 nucleotides align to TRBD1. The source of this sequence is a human donor in good health. This CDR3 reads CASSPDGDRDTEAFF. CDR3 sequence (DNA): TGCGCCAGCAGCCCGGACGGGGACAGGGACACTGAAGCTTTCTTT.